The present T cell receptor beta chain was sequenced within a study of shared clonotypes between healthy human individuals. Across the study: The cohort had two women and three men, ages 18 to 49.

The count of this clone is one. Naive CD8 cells were CD45RO-negative, positively selected for CCR7, excluding terminally differentiated effector memory CD45RA+ cells. The ends were cut back, 0 bases at V and 5 bases at J, with 12 bases in the middle. The CDR3 consists of 14 residues. Germline loops: CDR1 SGHRS, CDR2 YFSETQ. The assay was run at deep level. Data came from immunoSEQ multiplex PCR; TCRdb stores just in-frame clones and leaves some out. The sample consists of 760,000 or so clones, around 96% of them appearing once. The sample was naive CD8+ T cells sorted from blood. This TCR derives from a man aged 25 to 40 in good health. The genes are TRBV5-1 and TRBJ2-7, with D possibly TRBD1 on 5 matching bases. CDR3 sequence (DNA): TGCGCCAGCAGCTTGGCCCAGGGTATGAACGAGCAGTACTTC. Translation: CASSLAQGMNEQYF.